These 12 T cell receptor beta chains originate from one sample sequenced in a study of T cells in Graves' hyperthyroidism and ophthalmopathy. The CDR3 regions of TCR beta were amplified from RNA transcripts. A set of HTBI primers served as the primers for a first-round RT-PCR of the TCR CDR3. TCRdb independently ran MiXCR on the multiplex PCR reads; one entry per CDR3 protein. The sample carries roughly 500,000 distinct CDR3 sequences, approximately 49% recorded once. Source material: peripheral blood or thyroid tissue (not recorded which). The receptors originated from an adult woman with Graves' disease, either hyperthyroidism or ophthalmopathy (not recorded which).

V gene TRBV24-1 combines with J gene TRBJ2-5; D might be TRBD2 (6 bases). With 4 bases removed from V and 9 bases from J, the gap between germline ends came to 17 bases. Germline CDR1 reads KGHDR; CDR2 reads SFDVKD. The CDR3 runs 14 residues. CDR3 loop: CATSEGRSNQPQYF. The DNA of the CDR3 is TGTGCCACCAGTGAAGGGAGGTCCAATCAGCCCCAGTACTTC.

The V call is TRBV28, the J call TRBJ1-2, with TRBD1 matching 7 bases. V lost 6 bases and J lost 7; bases outside the gene matches: 11. This CDR3 has 14 amino acids. The germline gives CDR1 MDHEN, CDR2 SYDVKM. The DNA for the CDR3 is TGTGCCAGCAGCTACCCACAGGGGACCGGTGGCTACACCTTC. Residues: CASSYPQGTGGYTF.

The chain employs TRBV5-1 and TRBJ1-1; TRBD1 agrees at 12 bases. Germline V gene data show CDR1 as SGHRS and CDR2 as YFSETQ. The CDR3 has 13 residues. J was trimmed by 11 bases and V by 4 bases; bases with no gene match: 6. DNA for the CDR3: TGCGCCAGCAGCGCGGGGACAGGGGGCTCGGCTTTCTTT. This translates into CASSAGTGGSAFF.

This clonotype appeared a few times. The CDR3 DNA follows: TGTGCCAGCAGTGACTTAGAACCTGGAAACACCATATATTTT. Translation: CASSDLEPGNTIYF. The chain has TRBV2 and TRBJ1-3; D gene uncertain. The germline CDR1 and CDR2 sequences are SNHLY and FYNNEI. The CDR3 consists of 14 residues. V dropped 3 bases and J dropped 2 bases, with 8 bases sitting between them.

This clonotype was found a few times. V gene TRBV5-8 combines with J gene TRBJ2-6; no definite D call. The CDR3 is 15 amino acids. Germline V gene data show CDR1 as SGHTS and CDR2 as YDEGEE. V was clipped by 4 bases and J by 0 bases, with 8 bases between them. CDR3 amino acids: CASSRIRSGANVLTF. CDR3 nucleotide sequence: TGTGCCAGCAGCCGCATACGCTCTGGGGCCAACGTCCTGACTTTC.

As concerns this clonotype: A read error may produce the germline difference seen at one junction end. The V call is TRBV3-1, the J call TRBJ1-1; 8 bases are a match to TRBD1. CDR1 and CDR2 (germline): LGHDT, YNNKEL (reference sequence). The CDR3 extends over 14 amino acids. The CDR3 spells CASSRKQGDTKAFF. Written as DNA, the CDR3 is TGTGCCAGCAGCCGAAAACAGGGGGACACTAAAGCTTTCTTT.

The V call is TRBV7-9, the J call TRBJ2-5, with 10 bases identical to TRBD1. The CDR3 loop spans 16 amino acids. Germline V gives CDR1 SEHNR, CDR2 FQNEAQ (reference sequence). The trim removed 5 bases at V and 5 bases at J, leaving 11 bases unmatched. Here the CDR3 reads CASSEGTGAQVETQYF. The DNA for the CDR3 is TGTGCCAGCAGCGAGGGGACAGGGGCCCAGGTGGAGACCCAGTACTTC.

J is TRBJ2-2 and V is TRBV7-2; 11 nucleotides align to TRBD2. Germline V CDR1 and CDR2: SGHTA, FQGNSA. The CDR3 totals 18 residues. V was pared by 5 bases and J by 7 bases, with 15 bases of the junction left unmatched. CDR3 residues: CASSQEDSLAGVLGELFF. The CDR3 region has the DNA TGTGCCAGCAGCCAAGAAGACTCACTAGCGGGAGTTCTCGGGGAGCTGTTTTTT. The entire variable domain, with the rest obtained from reference TRBV7-2 and TRBJ2-2, is as follows: GAGVSQSPSNKVTEKGKDVELRCDPISGHTALYWYRQSLGQGLEFLIYFQGNSAPDKSGLPSDRFSAERTGGSVSTLTIQRTQQEDSAVYLCASSQEDSLAGVLGELFFGEGSRLTVL.

This sequence joins TRBV10-3 and TRBJ1-6; maybe TRBD1 (5 bases). V lost 2 bases to trimming and J lost 7 bases, with 15 bases between them. CDR3 length: 16 amino acids. Germline assignment: CDR1 ENHRY and CDR2 SYGVKD. This CDR3 reads CAISEDRGGGNSPLHF. CDR3 nucleotides: TGTGCCATCAGTGAGGATCGTGGGGGAGGGAATTCACCCCTCCACTTT.

This clonotype was counted a single time. The chain employs TRBV10-3 and TRBJ1-2; a possible D gene is TRBD1 (5 bases). Germline V lookup: CDR1 ENHRY, CDR2 SYGVKD. The germline V and J ends were trimmed by 2 bases and 8 bases, with 9 bases remaining between them. The CDR3 length is 12 residues. In nucleotides, the CDR3 is TGTGCCATCAGTGAGCGGGGCTCAGGCTACACCTTC. This codes for CAISERGSGYTF.

V usage is TRBV30 and J usage is TRBJ1-1; tentative D call: TRBD1 (5 bases). The V end was cut by 3 bases, the J end by 4 bases, with 15 bases between. Germline CDR1 is GTSNPN and CDR2 is SVGIG (reference sequence). The CDR3 consists of 14 residues. The DNA of the CDR3 is TGTGCCTGGAGCCTGCTGGGTAGGGGCACTGAAGCTTTCTTT. Translated: CAWSLLGRGTEAFF.

Regarding this clonotype: A clone one base away is much larger, so this may be a read error. The genes are TRBV7-2 and TRBJ1-5, with no clear D. Between the trimmed V and J ends, which lost 5 bases and 5 bases, there was a span of 10 bases. The CDR3 consists of 13 residues. The germline CDR1 and CDR2 sequences are SGHTA and FQGNSA. The CDR3 sequence: CASSPGPYQPQHF. CDR3 DNA sequence: TGTGCCAGCAGCCCCGGTCCGTATCAGCCCCAGCATTTT.